Here is one T cell receptor beta chain with its context. This entry belongs to a study of blood T cells in healthy people across ages. Next came a second PCR, run for roughly 6 to 11 cycles, which used a sample-barcoded 5' primer along with a J-beta primer mix. Each cDNA molecule received a tag from a template-switch adaptor that had 12 random nucleotides. From each sample, at least 2.5 million paired-end reads containing CDR3 were obtained. TCRdb called the 5' RACE reads again in MiXCR, with one record for every CDR3 protein. The sample holds hundreds of thousands of distinct CDR3 sequences, approximately 60% seen once. Trimming removed 0 bases from V and 5 bases from J, with 13 bases in between. Germline CDR1 SGHTA, CDR2 FQGNSA. This CDR3 contains 15 residues.

Input material: blood. The sequence was collected from a man between 40 and 49 years old in good health. This chain connects TRBV7-2 to TRBJ2-5; maybe TRBD2 (5 bases). The CDR3, as DNA: TGTGCCAGCAGCTTAGCGAACGGGAACTGGGAGACCCAGTACTTC. Encoded protein: CASSLANGNWETQYF.